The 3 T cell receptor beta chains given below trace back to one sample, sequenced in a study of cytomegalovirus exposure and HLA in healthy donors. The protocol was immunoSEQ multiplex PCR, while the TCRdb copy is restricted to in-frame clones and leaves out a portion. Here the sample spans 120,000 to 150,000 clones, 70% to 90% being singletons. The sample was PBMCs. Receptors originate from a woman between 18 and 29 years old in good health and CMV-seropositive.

The CDR3 here is CASKLEATDTQYF. In nucleotides, the CDR3 is TGTGCCAGCAAGCTAGAGGCCACAGATACGCAGTATTTT. This sequence joins TRBV6-1 and TRBJ2-3, with D unresolved. CDR1 MNHNS and CDR2 SASEGT come from the germline V gene. The CDR3 totals 13 residues. Trimming shortened V by 7 bases and J by 2 bases, and 10 bases separated the two germline ends.

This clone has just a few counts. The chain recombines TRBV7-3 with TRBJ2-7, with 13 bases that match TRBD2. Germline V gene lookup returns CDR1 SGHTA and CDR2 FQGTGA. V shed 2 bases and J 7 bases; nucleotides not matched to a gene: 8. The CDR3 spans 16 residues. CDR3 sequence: CASSLPGLAGSGEQYF. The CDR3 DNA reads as TGTGCCAGCAGCTTACCGGGACTAGCGGGGTCGGGGGAGCAGTACTTC.

The CDR3 here is CASSPVGQGYEQYF. The CDR3 region has the DNA TGTGCCAGCTCACCAGTCGGGCAGGGTTACGAGCAGTACTTC. The V gene is TRBV18, the J gene TRBJ2-7; D possibly corresponds to TRBD1 (5 bases). The CDR3 runs to 14 residues. Trimming removed 2 bases at V and 4 bases at J, with 12 bases between. Germline assignment: CDR1 KGHSH and CDR2 LQKENI.